These T cell receptor beta chains were read from a single sample in a study of blood T cell repertoires in COVID-19. Profiling relied on immunoSEQ multiplex PCR, and the TCRdb table lists in-frame clones only, not all of them. The sample gives around 80,000 clones, over 75% of which show up once; over 9.5% is in the top ten. The sequencing sample was made of peripheral blood. The receptors stem from a man older than 75 with acute or convalescent COVID-19. Both conserved end residues are part of each CDR3. The D gene is left open where the match is weak. A clone size is listed for some rows: how often the clone was seen (once, few, many), or a class if it is expanded.

NA,13,TRBV29-1,TRBJ2-5,NA,CSVGRGTQETQYF,TGCAGCGTTGGGCGGGGCACCCAAGAGACCCAGTACTTC
TRBD1,15,TRBV7-9,TRBJ1-6,NA,CASSSWTGPNSPLHF,TGTGCCAGCAGCTCCTGGACAGGGCCTAATTCACCCCTCCACTTT
NA,21,TRBV5-1,TRBJ2-1,NA,CASSLTSAGHIAGGTYNEQFF,TGCGCCAGCAGCTTGACCTCAGCGGGACATATCGCTGGGGGCACCTACAATGAGCAGTTCTTC
NA,15,TRBV18,TRBJ2-7,few,CASSPAGASSYEQYF,TGTGCCAGCTCACCGGCAGGGGCAAGCTCCTACGAGCAGTACTTC
TRBD2,16,TRBV7-9,TRBJ2-5,NA,CASSLMSGGARETQYF,TGTGCCAGCAGCTTAATGAGCGGGGGGGCCCGTGAGACCCAGTACTTC
NA,13,TRBV3-1/TRBV3-2,TRBJ2-5,NA,CASSRSTGSFQYF,TGTGCCAGCAGCCGGTCGACAGGTTCGTTCCAGTACTTC
NA,15,TRBV6-5,TRBJ1-1,NA,CASSLRRVLFAEAFF,TGTGCCAGCAGCTTACGGAGGGTATTGTTCGCTGAAGCTTTCTTT
NA,13,TRBV6-5,TRBJ1-1,NA,CASSLQDYTEAFF,TGTGCCAGCAGTTTGCAGGACTACACTGAAGCTTTCTTT
TRBD1,15,TRBV2,TRBJ1-2,NA,CASYGGTEGHYGYTF,TGTGCCAGCTATGGTGGGACAGAAGGACACTATGGCTACACCTTC
TRBD1,17,TRBV7-9,TRBJ2-3,NA,CASSLAKQGAGTDTQYF,TGTGCCAGCAGCTTAGCCAAACAGGGGGCCGGCACAGATACGCAGTATTTT
TRBD1,17,TRBV2,TRBJ1-2,NA,CASTSGQGALTNYGYTF,TGTGCCAGCACGTCGGGACAGGGGGCTTTAACTAACTATGGCTACACCTTC
NA,10,TRBV29-1,TRBJ1-2,NA,CSVGEGGYTF,TGCAGCGTAGGGGAAGGAGGCTACACCTTC
TRBD1,16,TRBV30,TRBJ2-1,many,CAWSVPRDRGYNEQFF,TGTGCCTGGAGTGTACCCCGGGACAGGGGGTACAATGAGCAGTTCTTC
TRBD2,14,TRBV7-3,TRBJ2-1,NA,CASSSSGTYNEQFF,TGTGCCAGCAGCTCCAGCGGGACTTACAATGAGCAGTTCTTC
TRBD1,15,TRBV27,TRBJ2-2,NA,CASTGTGGVTGELFF,TGTGCCAGCACAGGGACAGGGGGGGTGACCGGGGAGCTGTTTTTT
NA,14,TRBV11-2,TRBJ1-1,NA,CASSLDEANTEAFF,TGTGCCAGCAGCTTAGATGAAGCGAACACTGAAGCTTTCTTT
NA,14,TRBV29-1,TRBJ1-2,NA,CSVIDSLETYGYTF,TGCAGCGTTATCGACAGCCTAGAAACGTATGGCTACACCTTC